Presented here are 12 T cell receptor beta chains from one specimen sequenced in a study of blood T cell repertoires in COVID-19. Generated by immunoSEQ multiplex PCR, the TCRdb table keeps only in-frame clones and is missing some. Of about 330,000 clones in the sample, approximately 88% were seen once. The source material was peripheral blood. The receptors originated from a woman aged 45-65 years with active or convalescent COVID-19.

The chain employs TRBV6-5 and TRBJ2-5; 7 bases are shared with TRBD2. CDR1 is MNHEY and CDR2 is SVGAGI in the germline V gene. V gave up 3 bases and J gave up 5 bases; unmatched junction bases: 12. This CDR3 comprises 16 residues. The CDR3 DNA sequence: TGTGCCAGCAGTTATATCCCCGCTATCGGGGGGGAGACCCAGTACTTC. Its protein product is CASSYIPAIGGETQYF.

CDR3 residues: CASSKDGVGYGYTF. DNA for the CDR3: TGTGCCAGCAGCAAAGACGGGGTCGGCTATGGCTACACCTTC. The chain recombines TRBV7-8 with TRBJ1-2; no reliable D call. V lost 5 bases and J 4 bases, leaving 14 bases between the germline ends. The V gene's germline CDR1 is SGHVS and CDR2 FQNEAQ. This CDR3 comprises 14 residues.

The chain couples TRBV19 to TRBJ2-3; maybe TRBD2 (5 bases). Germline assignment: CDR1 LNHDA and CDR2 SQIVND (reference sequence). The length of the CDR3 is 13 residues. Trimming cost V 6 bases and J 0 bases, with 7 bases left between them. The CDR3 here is CASSPGSTDTQYF. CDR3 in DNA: TGTGCCAGTAGCCCGGGGAGCACAGATACGCAGTATTTT.

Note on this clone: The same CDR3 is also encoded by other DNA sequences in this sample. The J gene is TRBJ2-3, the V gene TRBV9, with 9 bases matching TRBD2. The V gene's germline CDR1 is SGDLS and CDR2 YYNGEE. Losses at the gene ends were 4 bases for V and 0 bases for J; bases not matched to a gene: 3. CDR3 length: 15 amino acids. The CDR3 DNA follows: TGTGCCAGCAGCTCCAGCGGGGGGAGCACAGATACGCAGTATTTT. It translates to CASSSSGGSTDTQYF.

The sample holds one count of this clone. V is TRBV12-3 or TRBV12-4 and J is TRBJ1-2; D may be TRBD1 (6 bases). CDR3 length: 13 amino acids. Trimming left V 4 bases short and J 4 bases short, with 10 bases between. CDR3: CASSWRGGYGYTF. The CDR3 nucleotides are TGTGCCAGCAGTTGGAGGGGGGGCTATGGCTACACCTTC.

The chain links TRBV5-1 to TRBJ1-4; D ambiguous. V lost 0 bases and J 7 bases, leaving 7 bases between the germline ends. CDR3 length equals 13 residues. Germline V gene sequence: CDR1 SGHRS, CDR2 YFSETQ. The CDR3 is CASSLGGSEKLFF. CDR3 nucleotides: TGCGCCAGCAGCTTGGGAGGGAGTGAAAAACTGTTTTTT.

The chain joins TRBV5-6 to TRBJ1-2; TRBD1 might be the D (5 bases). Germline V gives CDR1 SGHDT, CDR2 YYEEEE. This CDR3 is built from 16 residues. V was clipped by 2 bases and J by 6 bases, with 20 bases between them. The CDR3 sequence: CASSFGLEGRLDGYTF. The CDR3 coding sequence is TGTGCCAGCAGCTTTGGGCTCGAGGGGAGGTTGGATGGCTACACCTTC.

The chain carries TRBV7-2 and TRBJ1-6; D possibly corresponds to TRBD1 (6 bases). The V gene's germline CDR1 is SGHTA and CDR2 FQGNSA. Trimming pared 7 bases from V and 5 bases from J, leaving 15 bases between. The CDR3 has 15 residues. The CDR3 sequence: CASTETPGDNSPLHF. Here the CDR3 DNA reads TGTGCCAGCACCGAAACACCAGGGGATAATTCACCCCTCCACTTT.

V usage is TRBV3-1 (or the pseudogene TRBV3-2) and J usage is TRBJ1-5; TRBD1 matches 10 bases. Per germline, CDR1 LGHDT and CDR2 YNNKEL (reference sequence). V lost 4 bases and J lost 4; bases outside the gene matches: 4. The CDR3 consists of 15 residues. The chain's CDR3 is CASSRSGQGNQPQHF. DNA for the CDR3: TGTGCCAGCAGCCGCTCGGGACAGGGGAATCAGCCCCAGCATTTT.

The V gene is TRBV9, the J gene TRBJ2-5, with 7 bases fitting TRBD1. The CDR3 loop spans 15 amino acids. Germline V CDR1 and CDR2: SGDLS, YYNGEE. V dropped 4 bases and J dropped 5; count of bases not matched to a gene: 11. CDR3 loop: CASSNRTGVGETQYF. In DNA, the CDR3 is TGTGCCAGCAGCAACCGAACAGGGGTTGGGGAGACCCAGTACTTC. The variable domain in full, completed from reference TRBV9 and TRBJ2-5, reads DSGVTQTPKHLITATGQRVTLRCSPRSGDLSVYWYQQSLDQGLQFLIQYYNGEERAKGNILERFSAQQFPDLHSELNLSSLELGDSALYFCASSNRTGVGETQYFGPGTRLLVL.

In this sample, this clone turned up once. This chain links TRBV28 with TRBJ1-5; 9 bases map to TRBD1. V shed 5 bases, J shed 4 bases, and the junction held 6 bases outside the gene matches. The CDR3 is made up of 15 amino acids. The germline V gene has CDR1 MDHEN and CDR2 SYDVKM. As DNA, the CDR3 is TGTGCCAGCAGTCGGGACAGGGAGGGGAATCAGCCCCAGCATTTT. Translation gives CASSRDREGNQPQHF.

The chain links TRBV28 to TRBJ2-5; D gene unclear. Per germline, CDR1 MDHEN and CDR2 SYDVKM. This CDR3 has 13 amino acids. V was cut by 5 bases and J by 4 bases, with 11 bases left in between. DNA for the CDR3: TGTGCCAGCAGTCTATCAGGTCGAGAGACCCAGTACTTC. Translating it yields CASSLSGRETQYF. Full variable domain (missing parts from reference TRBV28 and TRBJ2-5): DVKVTQSSRYLVKRTGEKVFLECVQDMDHENMFWYRQDPGLGLRLIYFSYDVKMKEKGDIPEGYSVSREKKERFSLILESASTNQTSMYLCASSLSGRETQYFGPGTRLLVL.